This T cell receptor (beta chain) is drawn from a study of CD8+ T cells in alopecia areata. Broader study findings: Patients displayed less clarity in TCR sharing than mice, a finding possibly related to HLA.

For this clone: No antigen is known for it.

Sorted populations comprised CD4+ and CD8+ T cells obtained from PBMCs. The germline V gene has CDR1 SQVTM and CDR2 ANQGSEA. This CDR3 region has 11 residues. V dropped 6 bases and J dropped 7 bases, with 12 bases sitting between them. As the sequencing template, cDNA was produced by extracting RNA and reverse transcribing it. Sequenced by immunoSEQ multiplex PCR; TCRdb stores in-frame clones only, minus some. The sample lists some 150,000 clones, less than 75% occurring once. The receptor's source is a human donor in good health. The specimen was CD8+ T cells sorted from blood. The chain recombines TRBV29-1 with TRBJ1-2; no clear D gene. The CDR3 DNA reads TGCAGCGTCCCCGATAGGTCTGGCTACACCTTC. Its translation is CSVPDRSGYTF.